This TCR beta chain stems from a study of T cell repertoires in ileal Crohn's disease. The CDR3 extends over 13 amino acids. V lost 0 bases to trimming and J lost 13 bases, with 13 bases between them. Germline V gene lookup returns CDR1 SGHVS and CDR2 FNYEAQ. Time point meaning: neoterminal ileum biopsy at postoperative endoscopy, about 6 months after surgery. Method: immunoSEQ multiplex PCR; TCRdb's copy keeps in-frame clones and lacks some. The repertoire holds about 13,000 clones, with just under 80% as singletons. The TCR comes from an adult with Crohn's disease. The sample taken for sequencing was ileal tissue. The chain is built from TRBV7-6 and TRBJ2-1; D perhaps matches TRBD2 (5 bases). For the CDR3, the DNA is TGTGCCAGCAGCTTAGCCGGTCGGACGGGACAGTTCTTC. Protein: CASSLAGRTGQFF.